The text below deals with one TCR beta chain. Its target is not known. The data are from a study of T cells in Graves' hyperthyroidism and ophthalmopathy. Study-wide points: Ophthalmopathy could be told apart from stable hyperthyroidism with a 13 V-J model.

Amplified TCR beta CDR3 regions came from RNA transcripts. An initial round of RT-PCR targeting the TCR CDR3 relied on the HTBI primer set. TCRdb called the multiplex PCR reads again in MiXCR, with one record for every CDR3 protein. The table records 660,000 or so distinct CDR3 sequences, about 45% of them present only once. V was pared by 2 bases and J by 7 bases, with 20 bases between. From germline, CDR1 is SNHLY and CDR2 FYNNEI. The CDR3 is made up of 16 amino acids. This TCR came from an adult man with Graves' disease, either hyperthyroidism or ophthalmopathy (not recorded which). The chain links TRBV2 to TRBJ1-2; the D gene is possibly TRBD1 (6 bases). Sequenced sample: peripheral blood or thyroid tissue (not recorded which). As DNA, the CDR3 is TGTGCCAGCAGTGAAACAACTACCTCAGGGGCCCTTGGCTACACCTTC. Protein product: CASSETTTSGALGYTF.